This TCR beta chain was profiled in a study of T cell clonotyping in hematopoietic cell transplantation. Overall study context: Recipient samples before transplant were obtained post-cytoreduction.

Here immunoSEQ multiplex PCR was the method, and the copy in TCRdb shows in-frame clones only, minus some. The sample carries roughly 9,300 clones, roughly 84% recorded once. Germline CDR1 GTSNPN, CDR2 SVGIG (reference sequence). V lost 3 bases and J lost 0, with 12 bases in between. The CDR3 has 15 residues. The time point here: recipient sample about 28 days before transplant, after cytoreduction. This clone was seen only a few times. As yet, its antigen is unknown. General study results and limits: Pathologically expanded recipient clonotypes increased progressively from day 30 to day 180 as diversity fell. Few recipient clonotypes overlapped donors; over 95% were de novo at given depth. Graft donor and pretransplant recipient Inverse Simpson Index values predicted broader posttransplant TCR diversity.

The chain links TRBV30 to TRBJ2-4; D not resolved. Sequences were derived from peripheral blood mononuclear cells, sampled before stem cell transplant. This clonotype originated in a woman in her 50s with chronic myeloid leukemia. Some clones in this sample may be carry-over from other donors' samples. The CDR3 nucleotides are TGTGCCTGGAGCCAAGCTGTGTTAGCCAAAAACATTCAGTACTTC. Translation gives CAWSQAVLAKNIQYF.